This T cell receptor beta chain came from a study of cytomegalovirus exposure and HLA in healthy donors. About the research overall: Inside one of the first data releases sat about 85 million unique TCRs taken from HLA-typed donors. Study-level results: TCR beta V segments were, for the most part, productive about 87% or about 30% of the time in an earlier analysis. There were over 150 TCR beta chains listed as cytomegalovirus-associated. In a later analysis, common viral pathogens appeared linked to several of the most significant clusters.

With respect to this clone: Its antigen is not identified.

A multiplex PCR was run with 60 Vbeta primers and 13 Jbeta primers. Some clones are missing from TCRdb's copy, which holds only in-frame ones; the method was immunoSEQ multiplex PCR. The sample carries more than 85,000 clones, about 73% recorded once. The CDR3 is made up of 15 amino acids. Trimming took off 0 bases at V and 11 bases at J, with 19 bases between the two ends. Germline assignment: CDR1 LGHNA and CDR2 YSLEER. Sequenced material: PBMCs. This sequence originates from a woman aged 25 to 39 in good health and CMV-seronegative. The chain joins TRBV4-3 to TRBJ1-2; D is possibly TRBD1 (6 bases). CDR3 in amino acids: CASSQDPAGTMGYTF. The CDR3 DNA reads TGCGCCAGCAGCCAAGATCCCGCCGGGACAATGGGGTACACCTTC.